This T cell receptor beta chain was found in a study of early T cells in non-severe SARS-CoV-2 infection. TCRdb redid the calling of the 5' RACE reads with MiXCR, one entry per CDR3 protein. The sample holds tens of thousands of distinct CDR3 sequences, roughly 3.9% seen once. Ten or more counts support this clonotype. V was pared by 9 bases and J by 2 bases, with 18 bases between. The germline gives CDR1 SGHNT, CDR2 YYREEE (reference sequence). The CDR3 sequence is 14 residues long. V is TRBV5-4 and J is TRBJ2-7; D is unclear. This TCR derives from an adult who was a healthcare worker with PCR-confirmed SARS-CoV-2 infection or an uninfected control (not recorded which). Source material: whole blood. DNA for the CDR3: TGTGCCACCCGACGGCGAGAACAACCCTACGAGCAGTACTTC. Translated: CATRRREQPYEQYF.